This section outlines one TCR beta chain sequence together with its context. With a J-beta primer mix and a sample-barcoded 5' primer, a second PCR ran about 6 to 11 cycles. Each CDR3 protein is one row after TCRdb ran MiXCR on the 5' RACE reads. The table has roughly 2 million distinct CDR3 sequences, around 50% seen once. The data are from a study of blood T cells in healthy people across ages. The receptor was isolated from a woman in her forties in good health. The sample was blood.

Here the CDR3 reads CASSPPTQSSYNEQFF. The CDR3 DNA is TGTGCCAGCTCACCACCGACCCAGAGCTCCTACAATGAGCAGTTCTTC. V gene TRBV18 combines with J gene TRBJ2-1; D remains ambiguous. Germline V lookup: CDR1 KGHSH, CDR2 LQKENI. The V and J ends lost 0 bases and 0 bases respectively, with 9 bases between them. The CDR3 covers 16 residues.